This T cell receptor beta chain was identified in a study of tumor-infiltrating lymphocytes in primary liver carcinoma. Study at large: The patients presented with primary liver carcinoma, which was managed through surgical resection. Study-wide points: Bulk unsorted samples prevented comparison of CD4+ and CD8+ repertoires.

Production of TCR beta cDNA used 400 to 600 ng total RNA together with a constant-region primer. Employing slightly modified ARM-PCR, three nested multiplex PCR rounds were run, and these gave rise to the TCR beta libraries. Investigators reported that the first two PCR rounds, at roughly 10 cycles each, used TRBV1-TRBV30 forward primers with a C-beta reverse primer. MiXCR, run by TCRdb on the multiplex PCR reads, gives a single entry per CDR3 protein. The data contain about 300,000 distinct CDR3 sequences, 65% of them singletons. This CDR3 contains 15 residues. Trimming cost V 0 bases and J 7 bases; bases outside gene matches: 5. Germline V gives CDR1 SGHRS, CDR2 YFSETQ. This clonotype has more than one count but fewer than ten. Its specificity is not known. Blood RNA came from unsorted whole blood; germline DNA was also extracted.

The chain recombines TRBV5-1 with TRBJ1-4; 8 bases fit TRBD1. The sequenced material came from peripheral blood. The TCR sequence derives from a man aged 35 to 55 with primary liver carcinoma and hepatitis B virus infection. The CDR3 DNA follows: TGCGCCAGCAGCTTGGGTGGACAGGGTGGTGAAAAACTGTTTTTT. It specifies CASSLGGQGGEKLFF.